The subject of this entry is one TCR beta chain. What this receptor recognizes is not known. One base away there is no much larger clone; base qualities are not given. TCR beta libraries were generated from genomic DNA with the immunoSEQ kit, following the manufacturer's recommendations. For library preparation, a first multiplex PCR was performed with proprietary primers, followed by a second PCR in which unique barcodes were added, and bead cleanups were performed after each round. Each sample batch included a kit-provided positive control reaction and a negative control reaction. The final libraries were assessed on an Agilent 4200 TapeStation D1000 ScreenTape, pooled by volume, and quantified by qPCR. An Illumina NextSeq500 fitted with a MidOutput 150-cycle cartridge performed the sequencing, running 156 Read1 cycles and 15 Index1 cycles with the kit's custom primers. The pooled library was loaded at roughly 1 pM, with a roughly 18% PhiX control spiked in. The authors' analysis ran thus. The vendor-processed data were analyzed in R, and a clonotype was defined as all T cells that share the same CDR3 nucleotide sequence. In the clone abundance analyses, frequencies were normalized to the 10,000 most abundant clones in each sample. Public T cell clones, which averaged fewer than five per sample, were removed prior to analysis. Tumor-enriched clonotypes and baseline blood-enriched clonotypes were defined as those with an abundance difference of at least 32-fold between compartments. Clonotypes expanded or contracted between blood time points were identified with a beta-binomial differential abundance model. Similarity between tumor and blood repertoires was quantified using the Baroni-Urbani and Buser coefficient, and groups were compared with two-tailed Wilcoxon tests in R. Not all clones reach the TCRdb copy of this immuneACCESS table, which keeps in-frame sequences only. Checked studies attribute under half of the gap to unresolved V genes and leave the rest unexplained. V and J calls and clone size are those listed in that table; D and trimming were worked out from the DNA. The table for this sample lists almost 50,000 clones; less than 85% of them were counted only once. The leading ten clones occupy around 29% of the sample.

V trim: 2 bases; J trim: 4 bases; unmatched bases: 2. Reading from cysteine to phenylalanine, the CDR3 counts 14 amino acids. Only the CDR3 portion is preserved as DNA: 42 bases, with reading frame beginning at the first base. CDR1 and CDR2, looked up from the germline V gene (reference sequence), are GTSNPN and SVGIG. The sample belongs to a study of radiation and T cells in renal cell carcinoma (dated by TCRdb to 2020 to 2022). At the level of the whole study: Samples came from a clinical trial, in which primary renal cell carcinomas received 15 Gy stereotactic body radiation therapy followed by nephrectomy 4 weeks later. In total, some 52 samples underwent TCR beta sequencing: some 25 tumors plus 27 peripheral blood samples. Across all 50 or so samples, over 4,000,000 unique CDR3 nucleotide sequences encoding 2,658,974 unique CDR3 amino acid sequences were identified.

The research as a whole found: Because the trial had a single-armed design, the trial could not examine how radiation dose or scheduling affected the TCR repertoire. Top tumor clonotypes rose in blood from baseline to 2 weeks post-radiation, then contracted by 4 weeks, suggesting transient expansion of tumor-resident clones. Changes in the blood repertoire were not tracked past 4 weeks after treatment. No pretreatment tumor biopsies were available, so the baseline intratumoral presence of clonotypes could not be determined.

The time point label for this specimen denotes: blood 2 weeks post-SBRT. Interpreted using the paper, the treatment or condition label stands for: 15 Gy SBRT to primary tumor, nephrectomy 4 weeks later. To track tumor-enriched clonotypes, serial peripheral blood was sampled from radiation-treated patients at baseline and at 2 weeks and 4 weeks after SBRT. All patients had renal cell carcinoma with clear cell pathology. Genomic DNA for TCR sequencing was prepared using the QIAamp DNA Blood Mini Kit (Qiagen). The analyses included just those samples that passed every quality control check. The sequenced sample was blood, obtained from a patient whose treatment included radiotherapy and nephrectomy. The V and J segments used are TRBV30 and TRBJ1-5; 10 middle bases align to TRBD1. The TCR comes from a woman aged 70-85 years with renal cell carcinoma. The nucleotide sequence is TGTGCCTGGAGTTGGGGACAGGGGAATCAGCCCCAGCATTTT. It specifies CAWSWGQGNQPQHF.